The 22 T cell receptor beta chains in this list originate from one sample, sequenced in a study of shared clonotypes between healthy human individuals. It was CD45RO-negative cells, positively selected for CCR7, that made up naive CD8 cells, with terminally differentiated effector memory CD45RA+ cells excluded. Assay: immunoSEQ multiplex PCR; the TCRdb copy retains only in-frame clones and omits some. The sample lists 550,000 to 650,000 clones, 95% to 96% occurring once. Material: naive CD8+ T cells sorted from blood. These receptors all stem from a woman aged 25 to 39 in good health.

The V gene is TRBV6-6, the J gene TRBJ1-4; TRBD1 might be the D (5 bases). This CDR3 spans 14 amino acids. Germline V gives CDR1 MNHNY, CDR2 SVGAGI (reference sequence). V lost 6 bases to trimming and J lost 3 bases, with 11 bases between them. The CDR3 nucleotides read TGTGCCAGCAGGACGACAGCTTCTAATGAAAAACTGTTTTTT. Its protein is CASRTTASNEKLFF.

This chain links TRBV30 with TRBJ1-2; 7 bases line up with TRBD1. The CDR3 totals 13 residues. The V and J ends lost 2 bases and 7 bases, in that order; junction bases with no gene match: 7. Germline V gene sequence: CDR1 GTSNPN, CDR2 SVGIG (reference sequence). The DNA for the CDR3 is TGTGCCTGGAGTCAGGGGGGCGTAGGTGGCTACACCTTC. Amino acids: CAWSQGGVGGYTF.

DNA of the CDR3: TGTGCCAGCCAGGGACAGGGGAACGAGCAGTACTTC. Protein product: CASQGQGNEQYF. The chain combines TRBV25-1 with TRBJ2-7; 10 bases match TRBD1. Germline values: CDR1 MGHDK, CDR2 SYGVNS. The CDR3 totals 12 residues. The V gene end was trimmed by 8 bases and the J gene end by 5 bases; junction bases not matched to a gene: 3.

Details on this clone: Compared with germline, one end of the junction differs, possibly owing to a read error. The J gene is TRBJ2-7, the V gene TRBV11-2; 8 nucleotides match TRBD1. Germline V CDR1 and CDR2: SGHAT, FQNNGV. CDR3 length equals 15 residues. The CDR3 loop is CASNLGTGPLWEQYF. As DNA, the CDR3 is TGTGCCAGCAACTTAGGGACAGGCCCTCTGTGGGAGCAGTACTTC.

This chain links TRBV9 with TRBJ2-1, with a tentative D call TRBD1 (5 bases). Germline values: CDR1 SGDLS, CDR2 YYNGEE. This CDR3 is built from 15 residues. The V and J ends lost 5 bases and 2 bases respectively, with 14 bases between them. The CDR3 bases are TGTGCCAGCAGAACTACAGGTCTTACCTACAATGAGCAGTTCTTC. Protein: CASRTTGLTYNEQFF.

The chain uses TRBV5-6 and TRBJ2-7; D might be TRBD1 (6 bases). Per the germline V gene, CDR1 is SGHDT and CDR2 is YYEEEE. This CDR3 spans 16 amino acids. The V gene lost 1 base and the J gene lost 6 bases, with 20 bases spanning the gap. The DNA of the CDR3 is TGTGCCAGCAGCTTGTTTGGCGGCAGGGGCCGCGTCGAGCAGTACTTC. Its protein product is CASSLFGGRGRVEQYF.

The chain has TRBV10-1 and TRBJ2-2; D is unresolved. This CDR3 region has 15 residues. V lost 5 bases to trimming and J lost 0 bases, with 10 bases between them. The V gene's germline CDR1 is WNHNN and CDR2 SYGVQD (reference sequence). This CDR3 is CASSLDVTNTGELFF. CDR3 bases: TGCGCCAGCAGTCTGGACGTTACGAACACCGGGGAGCTGTTTTTT.

The chain couples TRBV28 to TRBJ2-5; tentative D call: TRBD1 (6 bases). The CDR3 length is 15 residues. Trimming took 3 bases from V and 0 from J, leaving 11 bases between them. The germline CDR1 and CDR2 sequences are MDHEN and SYDVKM. CDR3 loop: CASSFTGRYQETQYF. CDR3 coding DNA: TGTGCCAGCAGTTTTACAGGGCGGTACCAAGAGACCCAGTACTTC.

The chain has TRBV4-2 and TRBJ2-7; TRBD2 agrees at 15 bases. Germline CDR1 LGHNA, CDR2 YNFKEQ. CDR3 length: 16 residues. Losses at the gene ends were 2 bases for V and 6 bases for J; bases not matched to a gene: 5. CDR3 region: CASSQWTSGRVLEQYF. For the CDR3, the DNA is TGTGCCAGCAGCCAATGGACTAGCGGGAGGGTACTCGAGCAGTACTTC.

V and J are TRBV13 and TRBJ2-3, with 10 nucleotides matching TRBD2. V was clipped by 5 bases and J by 4 bases; unmatched bases: 6. From germline, CDR1 is PRHDT and CDR2 FYEKMQ (reference sequence). This CDR3 comprises 15 residues. The CDR3 DNA reads as TGTGCCAGCAGCCACGAGCGGGGGGGACCAGATACGCAGTATTTT. Amino acids: CASSHERGGPDTQYF. The whole variable domain, filled in from reference TRBV13 and TRBJ2-3, reads AAGVIQSPRHLIKEKRETATLKCYPIPRHDTVYWYQQGPGQDPQFLISFYEKMQSDKGSIPDRFSAQQFSDYHSELNMSSLELGDSALYFCASSHERGGPDTQYFGPGTRLTVL.

This chain uses TRBV15 with TRBJ1-4; D not certain. This CDR3 has 13 amino acids. Trimming left V 5 bases short and J 8 bases short, with 12 bases between. Germline-derived CDR1 and CDR2 are LNHNV and YYDKDF (reference sequence). The CDR3 nucleotides read TGTGCCACCAGCGCCTGGGAGGACGAAAAACTGTTTTTT. Its translation is CATSAWEDEKLFF.

This chain uses TRBV11-2 with TRBJ1-1; a possible D gene is TRBD1 (5 bases). The germline gives CDR1 SGHAT, CDR2 FQNNGV. The length of the CDR3 is 14 residues. Trimming removed 5 bases at V and 1 base at J, with 11 bases between. The CDR3 DNA is TGTGCCAGCAGCACGCATGACAGGAACACTGAAGCTTTCTTT. It is translated as CASSTHDRNTEAFF.

In its sample, this clone was seen once. The chain couples TRBV27 to TRBJ2-7; D gene ambiguous. The V gene lost 6 bases and the J gene lost 0 bases, with 6 bases spanning the gap. The CDR3 has 12 residues. Germline CDR1 is MNHEY and CDR2 is SMNVEV (reference sequence). DNA for the CDR3: TGTGCCAGCAGGGACCACTCCTACGAGCAGTACTTC. Its translation is CASRDHSYEQYF.

The chain uses TRBV27 and TRBJ1-1; D might be TRBD1 (5 bases). Germline V gene data show CDR1 as MNHEY and CDR2 as SMNVEV (reference sequence). The CDR3 runs to 12 residues. V dropped 6 bases and J dropped 7 bases, with 12 bases sitting between them. The CDR3 nucleotides read TGTGCCAGCAGCCTTCCGGGGGGTGAAGCTTTCTTT. It specifies CASSLPGGEAFF.

V is TRBV11-2 and J is TRBJ2-2, with 9 bases fitting TRBD2. The V segment lost 0 bases and the J segment 4 bases; nucleotides outside the gene matches: 6. The CDR3 has 17 residues. Germline loops: CDR1 SGHAT, CDR2 FQNNGV. DNA of the CDR3: TGTGCCAGCAGCTTAGATTTAGCGGGAGTTCGCACCGGGGAGCTGTTTTTT. This gives the protein CASSLDLAGVRTGELFF.

This rearrangement joins TRBV4-1 to TRBJ2-7, with 11 bases fitting TRBD2. CDR3 size: 15 residues. V gave up 2 bases and J gave up 5 bases; unmatched junction bases: 5. Per germline, CDR1 MGHRA and CDR2 YSYEKL. The CDR3 region is CASSQIASGRHEQYF. The CDR3 bases are TGCGCCAGCAGCCAAATCGCTAGCGGGAGGCACGAGCAGTACTTC.

This chain uses TRBV9 with TRBJ2-3, with D uncertain. Germline V gives CDR1 SGDLS, CDR2 YYNGEE. CDR3 length: 11 residues. V was shortened by 4 bases and J by 8 bases, with 8 bases between the two germline ends. The CDR3 nucleotides are TGTGCCAGCAGCCCCGTTCTTACGCAGTATTTT. Translation: CASSPVLTQYF.

This clone was detected only once. The V and J genes are TRBV28 and TRBJ2-3; the D is unclear. CDR3 length equals 13 residues. The germline CDR1 and CDR2 sequences are MDHEN and SYDVKM. Trimming took off 7 bases at V and 2 bases at J, with 10 bases between the two ends. The CDR3 DNA reads as TGTGCCAGCAACTTTCGCCTCACAGATACGCAGTATTTT. It specifies CASNFRLTDTQYF. Complete variable domain (other parts from reference TRBV28 and TRBJ2-3): DVKVTQSSRYLVKRTGEKVFLECVQDMDHENMFWYRQDPGLGLRLIYFSYDVKMKEKGDIPEGYSVSREKKERFSLILESASTNQTSMYLCASNFRLTDTQYFGPGTRLTVL.

The rearrangement links TRBV27 to TRBJ2-7; 8 bases agree with TRBD2. CDR1 is MNHEY and CDR2 is SMNVEV in the germline V gene (reference sequence). The CDR3 covers 15 residues. Trimming at V came to 8 bases and at J to 4 bases, leaving 13 bases not matched to a gene. The DNA of the CDR3 is TGTGCCAGCGGTATGCCGGGACTAGACAGTTACGAGCAGTACTTC. Residues: CASGMPGLDSYEQYF.

This chain joins TRBV19 and TRBJ2-7; the D gene is possibly TRBD2 (5 bases). Trimming shortened V by 5 bases and J by 7 bases, and 15 bases separated the two germline ends. CDR3 length equals 13 residues. Germline V gene sequence: CDR1 LNHDA, CDR2 SQIVND (reference sequence). The CDR3 DNA is TGTGCCAGTAGTTTCGCAATAGCGAGGGAGCAGTACTTC. This translates into CASSFAIAREQYF.

V gene TRBV5-4 combines with J gene TRBJ2-7, with D perhaps matching TRBD2 (6 bases). Germline loops: CDR1 SGHNT, CDR2 YYREEE (reference sequence). Between the trimmed V and J ends, which lost 0 bases and 0 bases, there was a span of 13 bases. CDR3 length: 16 amino acids. CDR3 amino acids: CASSLGLAEASYEQYF. As DNA, the CDR3 is TGTGCCAGCAGCTTGGGTTTAGCGGAGGCCTCCTACGAGCAGTACTTC.

The chain joins TRBV28 to TRBJ1-1; D is perhaps TRBD1 (5 bases). Trimming took off 5 bases at V and 8 bases at J, with 12 bases between the two ends. Germline CDR1 and CDR2: MDHEN and SYDVKM. There are 12 residues in the CDR3. Written as DNA, the CDR3 is TGTGCCAGCAGTCGGGGGAGGACCGAAGCTTTCTTT. Encoded protein: CASSRGRTEAFF.